The 7 T cell receptor beta chains reported below all come from one sample, sequenced in a study of a mutant IDH1 vaccine in newly diagnosed glioma. TCRdb's copy holds only in-frame clones and misses some; the assay was immunoSEQ multiplex PCR. The sample contains about 33,000 clones, about 79% of which appear only once. What these receptors recognize is not known. Time point given: week 5, during vaccination. All doses held 300 ug of mutant IDH1 20-mer peptide, with topical imiquimod. The sample consisted of PBMCs, taken from a glioma patient whose treatment included an IDH1 peptide vaccine. The receptor source for this set is a man younger than 40 with glioma.

V is TRBV9 and J is TRBJ1-3; D gene uncertain. V lost 0 bases and J lost 7, with 26 bases in between. Germline V gene sequence: CDR1 SGDLS, CDR2 YYNGEE. The CDR3 contains 19 residues. CDR3 sequence (DNA): TGTGCCAGCAGCGTAGGAAGGTTTCGGTCAGACCGTTTTGGGAACACCATATATTTT. This encodes CASSVGRFRSDRFGNTIYF.

This clone was observed a few times. V usage is TRBV29-1 and J usage is TRBJ1-4, with TRBD1 matching over 8 bases. CDR1 is SQVTM, CDR2 ANQGSEA, per germline. The CDR3 contains 15 residues. V was pared by 6 bases and J by 8 bases, with 14 bases of the junction left unmatched. CDR3 loop: CSVPRGTGFGEKLFF. CDR3 DNA: TGCAGCGTCCCCAGGGGGACAGGCTTTGGGGAAAAACTGTTTTTT.

This clone is a singleton in its sample. The rearrangement uses TRBV25-1 and TRBJ2-5; 8 nucleotides align to TRBD2. Trimming took 5 bases from V and 4 from J; bases not matched to a gene: 9. The germline V gene encodes CDR1 MGHDK and CDR2 SYGVNS. This CDR3 spans 15 amino acids. The DNA of the CDR3 is TGTGCCAGCAGTAGGGGTGACGGGAGGGGAGAGACCCAGTACTTC. As protein: CASSRGDGRGETQYF.

In its sample, this clone was seen once. The J gene is TRBJ1-6, the V gene TRBV5-1; TRBD1 aligns across 11 bases. Per the germline V gene, CDR1 is SGHRS and CDR2 is YFSETQ. The CDR3 contains 15 residues. The junction had 1 base not matched to a gene; V was cut back by 1 base and J by 7 bases. CDR3 protein: CASSLWDRGNSPLHF. The CDR3 DNA sequence: TGCGCCAGCAGCTTGTGGGACAGGGGGAATTCACCCCTCCACTTT. The variable domain in full, completed from reference TRBV5-1 and TRBJ1-6, reads KAGVTQTPRYLIKTRGQQVTLSCSPISGHRSVSWYQQTPGQGLQFLFEYFSETQRNKGNFPGRFSGRQFSNSRSEMNVSTLELGDSALYLCASSLWDRGNSPLHFGNGTRLTVT.

This clone was picked up a small number of times. This chain connects TRBV30 to TRBJ1-2; D gene uncertain. The germline V gene encodes CDR1 GTSNPN and CDR2 SVGIG (reference sequence). The CDR3 runs 11 residues. Trimming left V 0 bases short and J 8 bases short, with 7 bases between. The CDR3 DNA is TGTGCCTGGAGTGTACGGGAGGGCTACACCTTC. This gives the protein CAWSVREGYTF.

The CDR3, as DNA: TGTGCCTCTAAGGGGACCACGAACACCGGGGAGCTGTTTTTT. Translated, it gives CASKGTTNTGELFF. This rearrangement joins TRBV10-3 to TRBJ2-2, with D possibly being TRBD1 or TRBD2 (5 bases each). Germline assignment: CDR1 ENHRY and CDR2 SYGVKD. The ends were cut back, 11 bases at V and 0 bases at J, with 13 bases in the middle. The CDR3 contains 14 residues.

CDR3 sequence (DNA): TGTGCCAGCAGCCGAGCTACAGGGTTGACTGAAGCTTTCTTT. Residues: CASSRATGLTEAFF. The J gene is TRBJ1-1, the V gene TRBV14; TRBD1 might be the D (6 bases). Germline V gives CDR1 SGHDN, CDR2 FVKESK. This CDR3 has 14 amino acids. Deletions cut 4 bases from V and 5 bases from J, with 14 bases between.